The 4 T cell receptor beta chains reported below all come from one sample, sequenced in a study of cytomegalovirus exposure and HLA in healthy donors. Primers included in the PCR were 60 Vbeta and 13 Jbeta primers. Profiling relied on immunoSEQ multiplex PCR, and the TCRdb table lists in-frame clones only, not all of them. The sample has about 92,000 clones, approximately 85% seen once; the top ten hold 5.6%. Source material: PBMCs. The receptors were gathered from a woman between 18 and 29 years old in good health and CMV-seropositive.

This sequence joins TRBV5-1 and TRBJ2-5; tentative D call: TRBD1 (6 bases). Deletions cut 0 bases from V and 1 base from J, with 10 bases between. This CDR3 is built from 15 residues. CDR1 is SGHRS, CDR2 YFSETQ, per germline. CDR3 sequence: CASSLDRAFQETQYF. In DNA, the CDR3 is TGCGCCAGCAGCTTGGACAGGGCCTTCCAAGAGACCCAGTACTTC.

This clone appeared once. The rearrangement links TRBV6-4 to TRBJ2-2; TRBD2 agrees at 8 bases. In germline, CDR1 is MRHNA, CDR2 SNTAGT. The CDR3 has 13 amino acids. With 6 bases clipped from V and 6 bases from J, the junction kept 3 bases outside the gene matches. The CDR3 DNA is TGTGCCAGCAGGCGGGAGGAGGCCGGGGAGCTGTTTTTT. Amino acid sequence: CASRREEAGELFF.

This clone showed up just once. The chain recombines TRBV5-1 with TRBJ1-2; TRBD1 might be the D (5 bases). Germline assignment: CDR1 SGHRS and CDR2 YFSETQ. The CDR3 totals 12 residues. V shed 4 bases and J shed 3 bases, with 7 bases lying between them. CDR3 sequence: CASSLRDYGYTF. For the CDR3, the DNA is TGCGCCAGCAGCCTCAGGGACTATGGCTACACCTTC.

CDR3 sequence: CASSLDSGGDEQYF. In DNA form, the CDR3 reads TGTGCCAGCAGCTTAGATTCCGGGGGGGACGAGCAGTACTTC. The chain recombines TRBV11-2 with TRBJ2-7, with 8 bases identical to TRBD2. The CDR3 is made up of 14 amino acids. J was trimmed by 5 bases and V by 0 bases; bases with no gene match: 3. Germline V gene lookup returns CDR1 SGHAT and CDR2 FQNNGV.